One sample yielded the 17 T cell receptor beta chains listed below, sequenced in a study of blood T cell repertoires in COVID-19. The table came from immunoSEQ multiplex PCR; TCRdb's copy has only in-frame clones and leaves some out. The sample lists 200,000 or so clones, 75% to 90% occurring once. Sample: peripheral blood. The receptor set was obtained from a man in his sixties who had recovered from COVID-19.

The chain joins TRBV5-6 to TRBJ2-1; tentative D call: TRBD1 (5 bases). Trimming left V 0 bases short and J 3 bases short, with 10 bases between. The CDR3 runs to 15 residues. From germline, CDR1 is SGHDT and CDR2 YYEEEE. The CDR3 sequence: CASSLALTVYNEQFF. The CDR3, as DNA: TGTGCCAGCAGCTTGGCCCTGACAGTCTACAATGAGCAGTTCTTC.

The chain links TRBV5-1 to TRBJ2-3; no firm D call. V dropped 0 bases and J dropped 0 bases, with 14 bases sitting between them. Per the germline V gene, CDR1 is SGHRS and CDR2 is YFSETQ. This CDR3 has 17 amino acids. The CDR3 sequence: CASSLEFGLTSTDTQYF. In nucleotides, the CDR3 is TGCGCCAGCAGCTTGGAATTTGGATTGACTAGCACAGATACGCAGTATTTT.

The chain uses TRBV9 and TRBJ1-2; TRBD1 matches at 8 bases. Germline trimming cut 0 bases from V and 8 bases from J; bases unmatched to any gene: 12. The CDR3 is 16 residues long. Germline values: CDR1 SGDLS, CDR2 YYNGEE. CDR3 in DNA: TGTGCCAGCAGCGTAGGACAGGGGATATTGGTGGACGGCTACACCTTC. This translates into CASSVGQGILVDGYTF.

This clone was recorded once. The V gene is TRBV4-2, the J gene TRBJ2-7; no definite D call. This CDR3 is built from 12 residues. V lost 2 bases, J lost 4 bases, and 6 bases lay in between. Germline-derived CDR1 and CDR2 are LGHNA and YNFKEQ. CDR3 protein: CASSQIGYEQYF. As DNA, the CDR3 is TGTGCCAGCAGCCAAATCGGGTACGAGCAGTACTTC.

The V and J genes are TRBV5-1 and TRBJ2-7, with D possibly TRBD1 on 6 matching bases. The CDR3 loop spans 13 amino acids. V shed 5 bases and J shed 2 bases, with 11 bases lying between them. Germline CDR1 SGHRS, CDR2 YFSETQ. CDR3 in amino acids: CASRVEGAYEQYF. CDR3 bases: TGCGCCAGCAGGGTTGAGGGGGCCTACGAGCAGTACTTC.

The J gene is TRBJ1-6, the V gene TRBV5-1; D unresolved. Per the germline V gene, CDR1 is SGHRS and CDR2 is YFSETQ. V was trimmed by 0 bases and J by 8 bases, leaving 9 bases between them. CDR3 length equals 14 residues. CDR3 in amino acids: CASSLAVLHSPLHF. CDR3 DNA sequence: TGCGCCAGCAGCTTGGCAGTCCTCCATTCACCCCTCCACTTT.

The chain carries TRBV7-9 and TRBJ2-5; a weak D match, TRBD1 (6 bases). The CDR3 spans 14 residues. V was shortened by 0 bases and J by 6 bases, with 11 bases between the two germline ends. The germline V gene encodes CDR1 SEHNR and CDR2 FQNEAQ (reference sequence). For the CDR3, the DNA is TGTGCCAGCAGCTTAGCACAGGGTGGAAAGACCCAGTACTTC. Translated, it gives CASSLAQGGKTQYF.

The chain employs TRBV5-1 and TRBJ2-4; TRBD1 agrees at 7 bases. CDR1 is SGHRS and CDR2 is YFSETQ in the germline V gene. V shed 4 bases and J 8 bases; nucleotides not matched to a gene: 6. The CDR3 loop spans 13 amino acids. DNA of the CDR3: TGCGCCAGCAGCCCCGGGACAGTAGACATTCAGTACTTC. Its protein product is CASSPGTVDIQYF. Full variable domain (remainder filled in from reference TRBV5-1 and TRBJ2-4): KAGVTQTPRYLIKTRGQQVTLSCSPISGHRSVSWYQQTPGQGLQFLFEYFSETQRNKGNFPGRFSGRQFSNSRSEMNVSTLELGDSALYLCASSPGTVDIQYFGAGTRLSVL.

This chain links TRBV27 with TRBJ1-4; a weak D match, TRBD1 (6 bases). The germline V gene encodes CDR1 MNHEY and CDR2 SMNVEV (reference sequence). The CDR3 is 14 residues long. The V gene lost 2 bases and the J gene lost 5 bases, with 9 bases spanning the gap. CDR3 sequence: CASSLGQFNEKLFF. The DNA of the CDR3 is TGTGCCAGCAGTTTAGGACAGTTCAATGAAAAACTGTTTTTT.

This clone was found once. This chain uses TRBV27 with TRBJ1-2; TRBD1 matches 7 bases. CDR3 length equals 18 residues. Germline V CDR1 and CDR2: MNHEY, SMNVEV (reference sequence). J lost 5 bases, V lost 5 bases, and 20 bases had no gene match. CDR3 nucleotides: TGTGCCAGCAGTCACACAGTACAGGGGAATAGGGCTCATTATGGCTACACCTTC. Translated, it gives CASSHTVQGNRAHYGYTF.

This chain uses TRBV9 with TRBJ1-5; D gene unclear. Germline V gene sequence: CDR1 SGDLS, CDR2 YYNGEE. V shed 1 base and J shed 2 bases, with 10 bases lying between them. This CDR3 has 15 amino acids. CDR3 amino acids: CASSVLPGGNQPQHF. CDR3 sequence (DNA): TGTGCCAGCAGCGTACTTCCCGGAGGCAATCAGCCCCAGCATTTT.

V is TRBV5-1 and J is TRBJ2-1; 12 nucleotides match TRBD1. The V gene's germline CDR1 is SGHRS and CDR2 YFSETQ. The ends lost 1 base at V and 12 bases at J; junction bases unmatched: 8. The CDR3 consists of 15 residues. Here the CDR3 DNA reads TGCGCCAGCAGCTTGACCGTGGGACAGGGGGCGGGGCAGTTCTTC. Protein: CASSLTVGQGAGQFF.

V is TRBV19 and J is TRBJ1-2; tentative D call: TRBD1 (5 bases). The CDR3 is 15 amino acids. Germline values: CDR1 LNHDA, CDR2 SQIVND (reference sequence). V was clipped by 5 bases and J by 5 bases, with 18 bases between them. The CDR3 DNA is TGTGCCAGTAGTGTATTAGGCAGGGCGAAGTATGGCTACACCTTC. Amino acids: CASSVLGRAKYGYTF.

The J gene is TRBJ1-5, the V gene TRBV2; possibly TRBD1 for D (6 bases). The CDR3 has 15 residues. Germline CDR1 SNHLY, CDR2 FYNNEI. The V end was cut by 6 bases, the J end by 0 bases, with 12 bases between. The CDR3 coding sequence is TGTGCCAGCAGGAGGACAGATAATAGCAATCAGCCCCAGCATTTT. This gives the protein CASRRTDNSNQPQHF.

V and J are TRBV5-1 and TRBJ1-5; no clear D gene. Germline V gene sequence: CDR1 SGHRS, CDR2 YFSETQ. The CDR3 consists of 16 residues. Deletions cut 4 bases from V and 0 bases from J, with 14 bases between. DNA of the CDR3: TGCGCCAGCAGCCCGTGGAGTGTACATAGCAATCAGCCCCAGCATTTT. Its protein is CASSPWSVHSNQPQHF.

V usage is TRBV30 and J usage is TRBJ1-6, with D possibly TRBD1 on 5 matching bases. V was pared by 0 bases and J by 10 bases, with 13 bases between. CDR3 length: 14 amino acids. Germline lookup yields CDR1 GTSNPN and CDR2 SVGIG (reference sequence). CDR3 coding DNA: TGTGCCTGGAGTGTAGGGCAGGGAAACTCACCCCTCCACTTT. Translation: CAWSVGQGNSPLHF.

This sequence joins TRBV5-1 and TRBJ1-1; TRBD1 matches 8 bases. CDR1 and CDR2 from the germline V gene are SGHRS and YFSETQ. This CDR3 has 15 amino acids. V shed 5 bases and J 2 bases; nucleotides not matched to a gene: 8. The CDR3 nucleotides are TGCGCCAGCAGACAAACGGACAGGGTAAACACTGAAGCTTTCTTT. Its protein product is CASRQTDRVNTEAFF.